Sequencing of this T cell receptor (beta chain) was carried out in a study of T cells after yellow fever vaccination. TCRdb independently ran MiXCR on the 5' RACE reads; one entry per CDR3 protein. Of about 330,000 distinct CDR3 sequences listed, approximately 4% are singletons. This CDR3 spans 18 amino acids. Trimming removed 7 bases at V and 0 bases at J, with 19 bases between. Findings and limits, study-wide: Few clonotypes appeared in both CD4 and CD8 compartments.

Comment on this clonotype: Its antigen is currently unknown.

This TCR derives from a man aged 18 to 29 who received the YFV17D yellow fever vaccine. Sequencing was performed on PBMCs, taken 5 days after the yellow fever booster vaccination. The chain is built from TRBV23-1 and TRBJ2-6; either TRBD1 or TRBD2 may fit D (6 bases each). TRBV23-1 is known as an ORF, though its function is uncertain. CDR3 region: CASTEGGSRASGANVLTF. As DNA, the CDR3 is TGCGCCAGCACCGAGGGGGGCAGTCGGGCCTCTGGGGCCAACGTCCTGACTTTC.